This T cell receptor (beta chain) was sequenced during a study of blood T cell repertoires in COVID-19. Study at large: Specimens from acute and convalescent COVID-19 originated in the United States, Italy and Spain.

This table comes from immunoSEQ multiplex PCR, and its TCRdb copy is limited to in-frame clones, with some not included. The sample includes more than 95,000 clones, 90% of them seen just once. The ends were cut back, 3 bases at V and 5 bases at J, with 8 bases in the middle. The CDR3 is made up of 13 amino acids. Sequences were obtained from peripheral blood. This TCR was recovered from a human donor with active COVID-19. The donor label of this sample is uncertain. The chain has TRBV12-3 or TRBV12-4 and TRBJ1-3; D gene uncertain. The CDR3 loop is CASSLGNRNTIYF. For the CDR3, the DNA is TGTGCCAGCAGTTTGGGCAACCGAAACACCATATATTTT.